This T cell receptor (beta chain) was sequenced during a study of shared clonotypes between healthy human individuals. Background on the study: With ages of 18 to 49, the donors were a couple of women and a few men. Each donor's CD4 naive and CD4 memory cells filled three plates apiece, CD8 naive two, and CD8 memory one.

Study outcomes and limitations: Naive subsets generally had larger estimated richness than memory subsets.

The V gene's germline CDR1 is SGHNT and CDR2 YYREEE (reference sequence). The V gene lost 5 bases and the J gene lost 4 bases, with 13 bases spanning the gap. This CDR3 is 13 amino acids long. Regarding this clone: Its specificity is unknown.

There were only Caucasian adults among the donors, and all lived in Nashville, Tennessee. The repertoire was sequenced with immunoSEQ multiplex PCR; TCRdb's copy has only in-frame clones and lacks some. The profile shows about 2.5 million clones, under 95% of them singletons. The J gene is TRBJ2-7, the V gene TRBV5-4, with a possible D match to TRBD2 (5 bases). This TCR was sampled from a young man in good health. Some clones in this sample may be carry-over from other donors' samples. The sequencing sample was made of naive CD4+ T cells from PBMCs. As for subset: CD45RA+ positively selected. CDR3 amino acids: CASSHQRGYEQYF. The CDR3 nucleotides read TGTGCCAGCAGTCACCAACGGGGTTACGAGCAGTACTTC. Using reference TRBV5-4 and TRBJ2-7 for the parts outside the CDR3, the full variable domain is ETGVTQSPTHLIKTRGQQVTLRCSSQSGHNTVSWYQQALGQGPQFIFQYYREEENGRGNFPPRFSGLQFPNYSSELNVNALELDDSALYLCASSHQRGYEQYFGPGTRLTVT.